This record concerns one T cell receptor (beta chain) sequence. This sample was included in a study of PD-L1 blockade in urothelial cancer. Germline assignment: CDR1 GTSNPN and CDR2 SVGIG (reference sequence). The length of the CDR3 is 12 residues. Trimming took off 2 bases at V and 2 bases at J, with 5 bases between the two ends. Time point noted: pretreatment peripheral blood. Sequencing used immunoSEQ multiplex PCR; TCRdb keeps in-frame clones, though not all of them. Here the sample spans 130,000 or so clones, roughly 83% being singletons. The clonotype originates from a man aged 50 to 59 with urothelial cancer. Sequenced material: PBMCs, taken around atezolizumab (anti-PD-L1) treatment. The rearrangement joins TRBV30 to TRBJ2-3, with D hard to call. Here the CDR3 reads CAWSPYTDTQYF. In nucleotides, the CDR3 is TGTGCCTGGAGTCCGTACACAGATACGCAGTATTTT.